These 22 T cell receptor beta chains were all obtained from the same sample, sequenced in a study of T cells in Graves' hyperthyroidism and ophthalmopathy. The TCR beta CDR3 regions underwent amplification using RNA transcripts as the source. Using the HTBI primer set, a first-round RT-PCR was run on the TCR CDR3. TCRdb itself ran the multiplex PCR reads through MiXCR, one entry per CDR3 protein. The table records roughly 640,000 distinct CDR3 sequences, about 16% of them present only once. What was sequenced was blood. Source of these receptors: a woman aged 40-49 years with Graves' ophthalmopathy.

This clonotype was counted only a few times. In nucleotides, the CDR3 is TGTGCCATCACCCGCCTGCCCGGTGTCTACGAGCAGTACTTC. Translating it yields CAITRLPGVYEQYF. This chain uses TRBV10-3 with TRBJ2-7, with unresolved D. Per germline, CDR1 ENHRY and CDR2 SYGVKD. V was clipped by 7 bases and J by 3 bases, with 16 bases between them. The CDR3 has 14 amino acids.

The V and J genes are TRBV5-1 and TRBJ1-4, with a weak D call TRBD1 (6 bases). Deletions cut 6 bases from V and 4 bases from J, with 16 bases between. The germline CDR1 and CDR2 sequences are SGHRS and YFSETQ. The CDR3 runs to 15 residues. This CDR3 is CASTGRGLINEKLFF. The DNA of the CDR3 is TGCGCCAGCACCGGCAGGGGACTTATTAATGAAAAACTGTTTTTT. The full variable domain, rest sourced from reference TRBV5-1 and TRBJ1-4, is KAGVTQTPRYLIKTRGQQVTLSCSPISGHRSVSWYQQTPGQGLQFLFEYFSETQRNKGNFPGRFSGRQFSNSRSEMNVSTLELGDSALYLCASTGRGLINEKLFFGSGTQLSVL.

This clonotype was found many times. The chain carries TRBV11-2 and TRBJ2-1; TRBD1 matches at 7 bases. Trimming at V came to 3 bases and at J to 12 bases, leaving 8 bases not matched to a gene. CDR1 and CDR2 (germline): SGHAT, FQNNGV. The CDR3 is 13 residues long. CDR3 DNA: TGTGCCAGCAGCTTGGAACAGGGGCTGAGGCAGTTCTTC. Translating it yields CASSLEQGLRQFF. Based on the CDR3 plus reference TRBV11-2 and TRBJ2-1, the full variable domain is EAGVAQSPRYKIIEKRQSVAFWCNPISGHATLYWYQQILGQGPKLLIQFQNNGVVDDSQLPKDRFSAERLKGVDSTLKIQPAKLEDSAVYLCASSLEQGLRQFFGPGTRLTVL.

This clonotype was detected many times. This chain connects TRBV28 to TRBJ2-3, with D perhaps TRBD1 (6 bases). Per the germline V gene, CDR1 is MDHEN and CDR2 is SYDVKM. This CDR3 contains 12 residues. Trimming removed 8 bases from V and 4 bases from J, with 10 bases in between. The CDR3 coding sequence is TGTGCCAGCCAAGGGGGTTCAGATACGCAGTATTTT. Its protein product is CASQGGSDTQYF.

This clonotype occurred many times. J is TRBJ1-4 and V is TRBV7-8; D not certain. V lost 7 bases and J lost 5, with 14 bases in between. CDR3 length: 14 amino acids. In germline, CDR1 is SGHVS, CDR2 FQNEAQ. This CDR3 is CASTHLGPNEKLFF. DNA of the CDR3: TGTGCCAGCACTCACCTCGGGCCGAATGAAAAACTGTTTTTT.

The sample holds a few counts of this clonotype. CDR3 sequence: CASSMGTQVEGAQYF. Written as DNA, the CDR3 is TGTGCCAGCAGCATGGGGACACAGGTCGAAGGGGCCCAGTACTTC. The genes are TRBV7-6 and TRBJ2-5; D is perhaps TRBD1 (6 bases). The length of the CDR3 is 15 residues. Germline values: CDR1 SGHVS, CDR2 FNYEAQ. The V end lost 5 bases, the J end lost 9 bases, and 22 bases lay between the germline ends.

The chain links TRBV6-2 or TRBV6-3 to TRBJ2-7; 8 nucleotides agree with TRBD2. The CDR3 sequence is 15 residues long. After removal of 2 bases from V and 4 bases from J, the junction contained 7 bases not matched to a gene. Germline V gene sequence: CDR1 MNHEY, CDR2 SVGEGT. CDR3 in amino acids: CASSYPTSGSYEQYF. The CDR3 DNA sequence: TGTGCCAGCAGTTACCCCACCAGCGGGAGTTACGAGCAGTACTTC.

This clonotype has more than one count but fewer than ten. The chain employs TRBV20-1 and TRBJ1-2; D possibly corresponds to TRBD1 (5 bases). Deletions cut 1 base from V and 2 bases from J, with 8 bases between. CDR3 length: 13 residues. Looked up from germline, CDR1 is DFQATT and CDR2 is SNEGSKA (reference sequence). The CDR3 DNA reads TGCAGTGCTAGAGGAAGGGGAAACTATGGCTACACCTTC. The encoded protein is CSARGRGNYGYTF.

The chain carries TRBV5-1 and TRBJ2-3; 11 bases line up with TRBD2. The CDR3 covers 20 residues. CDR1 is SGHRS, CDR2 YFSETQ, per germline. V gave up 0 bases and J gave up 0 bases; unmatched junction bases: 12. This CDR3 reads CASSLVPSGGRLPSTDTQYF. CDR3 DNA sequence: TGCGCCAGCAGCTTGGTGCCTAGCGGGGGGAGACTTCCGAGCACAGATACGCAGTATTTT.

This clonotype was recorded a few times. The CDR3, as DNA: TGCAGTGCTAGAAGAGGTGATAGCAATCAGCCCCAGCATTTT. It encodes CSARRGDSNQPQHF. The chain couples TRBV20-1 to TRBJ1-5; D ambiguous. This CDR3 contains 14 residues. Trimming cost V 2 bases and J 0 bases, with 8 bases left between them. Germline CDR1 is DFQATT and CDR2 is SNEGSKA (reference sequence).

In its sample, this clonotype was seen once. The J gene is TRBJ1-5, the V gene TRBV6-1; TRBD1 might be the D (5 bases). With 6 bases removed from V and 1 base from J, the gap between germline ends came to 25 bases. Germline CDR1 is MNHNS and CDR2 is SASEGT. This CDR3 spans 19 amino acids. CDR3 coding DNA: TGTGCCAGCAGCCGAAGCAGGGTCTCGACCCCAGGGAGCAATCAGCCCCAGCATTTT. Residues: CASSRSRVSTPGSNQPQHF.

This clonotype was detected only a few times. The chain recombines TRBV30 with TRBJ1-4; D may be TRBD1 (5 bases). Germline V lookup: CDR1 GTSNPN, CDR2 SVGIG (reference sequence). The CDR3 totals 14 residues. The chain's CDR3 is CAMEVGQGNEKLFF. CDR3 nucleotides: TGTGCAATGGAAGTGGGGCAGGGAAATGAAAAACTGTTTTTT.

This clonotype was recorded many times. One junction end does not reproduce the germline sequence, and a read error may be involved. The J gene is TRBJ2-5, the V gene TRBV5-1; 15 bases are shared with TRBD2. Germline CDR1 and CDR2: SGHRS and YFSETQ. CDR3 length: 15 amino acids. CDR3 bases: TGTGCCAGCAGCTTGGGACTAGCGGGAGGTGAGACCCAGTACTTC. Residues: CASSLGLAGGETQYF.

This clonotype came up a few times. J is TRBJ2-1 and V is TRBV27; TRBD2 matches 7 bases. This CDR3 is 14 amino acids long. In germline, CDR1 is MNHEY, CDR2 SMNVEV (reference sequence). The junction had 12 bases not matched to a gene; V was cut back by 8 bases and J by 8 bases. The CDR3 DNA is TGTGCCAGCCAAAAGGCGGGAGAGGGGCATGAGCAGTTCTTC. It translates to CASQKAGEGHEQFF.

J is TRBJ2-7 and V is TRBV6-2 or TRBV6-3, with TRBD1 as a possible D gene (7 bases). The germline gives CDR1 MNHEY, CDR2 SVGEGT. The CDR3 is 13 amino acids. The ends were cut back, 2 bases at V and 5 bases at J, with 10 bases in the middle. CDR3 region: CASSYLRGDEQYF. DNA of the CDR3: TGTGCCAGCAGTTACCTCAGGGGGGACGAGCAGTACTTC.

This clonotype was seen ten or more times. The chain carries TRBV30 and TRBJ2-1, with TRBD1 identical over 8 bases. Germline CDR1 reads GTSNPN; CDR2 reads SVGIG (reference sequence). The ends lost 0 bases at V and 10 bases at J; junction bases unmatched: 17. CDR3 length equals 17 residues. Here the CDR3 DNA reads TGTGCCTGGAGTGTACGCCTCCGGGACAGGTGGCCTGGAGAGCAGTTCTTC. Translated, it gives CAWSVRLRDRWPGEQFF.

This clonotype came up a few times. V is TRBV20-1 and J is TRBJ1-1; D may be TRBD1 (6 bases). In germline, CDR1 is DFQATT, CDR2 SNEGSKA (reference sequence). The V gene lost 3 bases and the J gene lost 0 bases, with 11 bases spanning the gap. The CDR3 is 14 residues long. The CDR3 spells CSASPGGVNTEAFF. CDR3 DNA sequence: TGCAGTGCTAGCCCCGGGGGCGTGAACACTGAAGCTTTCTTT.

Many counts were recorded for this clonotype. This chain links TRBV20-1 with TRBJ2-1, with 11 bases lining up with TRBD2. The CDR3 consists of 16 residues. Germline V lookup: CDR1 DFQATT, CDR2 SNEGSKA (reference sequence). The junction had 8 bases not matched to a gene; V was cut back by 3 bases and J by 4 bases. CDR3 sequence: CSARDYLAGGYNEQFF. In nucleotides, the CDR3 is TGCAGTGCTAGGGATTATCTAGCGGGAGGATACAATGAGCAGTTCTTC.

The rearrangement joins TRBV11-2 to TRBJ1-1, with 8 bases identical to TRBD1. CDR1 is SGHAT, CDR2 FQNNGV, per germline. V dropped 0 bases and J dropped 10; count of bases not matched to a gene: 16. CDR3 length: 17 amino acids. The CDR3 is CASSLDHTQGVIRGAFF. The CDR3 DNA is TGTGCCAGCAGCTTAGATCATACACAGGGGGTTATTAGAGGAGCTTTCTTT.

This clonotype was counted only a few times. The chain recombines TRBV10-3 with TRBJ2-1, with a tentative D call TRBD2 (7 bases). The V gene's germline CDR1 is ENHRY and CDR2 SYGVKD. V was shortened by 2 bases and J by 4 bases, with 12 bases between the two germline ends. The CDR3 has 15 amino acids. CDR3 loop: CAISEEGGSYNEQFF. As DNA, the CDR3 is TGTGCCATCAGTGAGGAGGGGGGGAGTTACAATGAGCAGTTCTTC.

This clonotype was counted only a few times. The chain combines TRBV15 with TRBJ2-3; D remains unclear. The germline CDR1 and CDR2 sequences are LNHNV and YYDKDF (reference sequence). V was trimmed by 0 bases and J by 2 bases, leaving 6 bases between them. This CDR3 spans 14 amino acids. This CDR3 is CATSRDIATDTQYF. CDR3 nucleotides: TGTGCCACCAGCAGAGATATAGCCACAGATACGCAGTATTTT.

This clonotype was recorded many times. The V call is TRBV20-1, the J call TRBJ1-4; D not resolved. CDR1 DFQATT and CDR2 SNEGSKA come from the germline V gene (reference sequence). V was shortened by 0 bases and J by 3 bases, with 8 bases between the two germline ends. The CDR3 runs to 14 residues. In nucleotides, the CDR3 is TGCAGTGCTAGAGATCGACGGTCTAATGAAAAACTGTTTTTT. Its translation is CSARDRRSNEKLFF.